This T cell receptor (beta chain) is from a study of molecular identifiers for immune sequencing clone quantification. General observations from the study: Naive cells had under 1% of molecules in clones above 20 RNA copies, effectors over 99%.

This CDR3 is 14 amino acids long. Trimming took 4 bases from V and 2 from J, leaving 10 bases between them. Germline V gene sequence: CDR1 SNHLY, CDR2 FYNNEI. As regards this clonotype: Its target is unknown.

Sorted cell numbers of roughly 19,000 to 1,000,000, with 10%, 30% or 50% RNA, served as input for naive CD8 libraries. Making the bulk TCR libraries relied on previously described methods and listed TCR primers. TCRdb independently ran MiXCR on the PCR reads; one entry per CDR3 protein. The sample records around 94,000 distinct CDR3 sequences, about 35% being singletons. This sequence was found in a human donor in good health. Some libraries in this study had Jurkat cell RNA spiked in. The V call is TRBV2, the J call TRBJ2-3; D is perhaps TRBD1 (6 bases). Sequencing input: naive CD8+ T cells from blood, with Jurkat cell RNA spiked in. Subset here: FACS-sorted CD8+CD4-CCR7+CD45RA+ naive T cells. CDR3 nucleotides: TGTGCCAGCAGTGTTCAGGGGTACACAGATACGCAGTATTTT. It yields the protein CASSVQGYTDTQYF.